The sequence of this T cell receptor beta chain was determined in a study of beta chain features in type 1 diabetes. Study results and limitations: Researchers report that Type 1 diabetes patients had moderately but significantly shorter TCRB CDR3s across all four CD4+ subsets. The study found fewer insertions and more deletions at VDJ junctions in type 1 diabetes patients.

V trimming: 5 bases; J trimming: 5 bases; junction bases outside the gene matches: 9. In germline, CDR1 is LNHDA, CDR2 SQIVND (reference sequence). This CDR3 has 14 amino acids. TCRB transcripts that were expressed got sequenced, as all of the isolated RNA had been reverse transcribed. Regulatory, naive and central memory T cell samples averaged around 3.6 million reads. Method: immunoSEQ multiplex PCR; TCRdb's copy keeps in-frame clones and lacks some. The sample consists of around 180,000 clones, around 8% of them appearing once. On this clone: Antigen unknown.

The TCR was taken from a woman aged 40 to 50 with type 1 diabetes. This chain connects TRBV19 to TRBJ2-7; TRBD2 matches at 7 bases. The sequencing sample was made of central memory CD4+ T cells from blood. CDR3 coding DNA: TGTGCCAGTAGTCACAGGTCCCGGGGGGACGAGCAGTACTTC. It translates to CASSHRSRGDEQYF.